Shown below are 29 T cell receptor beta chains from a single sample sequenced in a study of T-cell memory formation after mild COVID-19. TCRdb re-analysed the 5' RACE reads in MiXCR, keeping a single row per CDR3 protein. Here the sample spans roughly 450,000 distinct CDR3 sequences, approximately 18% being singletons. Sequencing was done on a sample of PBMCs or a T cell subset sorted from them (not recorded which). The origin of the receptors is a man younger than 35 who had mild COVID-19 (a few samples of this study predate the infection). Cell type and time point are not known.

The gene calls are TRBV5-4 and TRBJ2-2; D tentatively reads TRBD1 or TRBD2 (5 bases each). The CDR3 is 16 residues long. V lost 2 bases to trimming and J lost 9 bases, with 20 bases between them. CDR1 SGHNT and CDR2 YYREEE come from the germline V gene (reference sequence). The CDR3 DNA is TGTGCCAGCAGCTTATTTGCTAGTCAGGGAGCCAGGGAGCTGTTTTTT. Protein product: CASSLFASQGARELFF.

This clonotype occurred a few times. The chain links TRBV5-1 to TRBJ1-4; maybe TRBD1 (5 bases). This CDR3 has 16 residues. V gave up 2 bases and J gave up 4 bases, with 15 bases separating them. CDR1 and CDR2 (germline): SGHRS, YFSETQ. The CDR3 loop reads CASSFSTGTGNEKLFF. DNA for the CDR3: TGCGCCAGCAGCTTCTCCACCGGGACGGGTAATGAAAAACTGTTTTTT. Drawing the rest from reference TRBV5-1 and TRBJ1-4, the complete variable domain is KAGVTQTPRYLIKTRGQQVTLSCSPISGHRSVSWYQQTPGQGLQFLFEYFSETQRNKGNFPGRFSGRQFSNSRSEMNVSTLELGDSALYLCASSFSTGTGNEKLFFGSGTQLSVL.

This clonotype showed up just a few times. Written as DNA, the CDR3 is TGTGCCAGCAGTTTGCGGACTAGCGGGGTCCTTGGACAGTTCTTC. Amino acids: CASSLRTSGVLGQFF. The chain links TRBV6-2 or TRBV6-3 to TRBJ2-1; 12 bases are shared with TRBD2. Germline-derived CDR1 and CDR2 are MNHEY and SVGEGT. V shed 4 bases, J shed 13 bases, and the junction held 11 bases outside the gene matches. This CDR3 has 15 amino acids.

This clonotype showed up just a few times. The V call is TRBV12-3 or TRBV12-4, the J call TRBJ1-5; 7 bases are a match to TRBD1. V gave up 5 bases and J gave up 2 bases; unmatched junction bases: 9. The CDR3 loop spans 16 amino acids. The CDR3 sequence: CASSRTGGLGNQPQHF. The DNA of the CDR3 is TGTGCCAGCAGTCGGACAGGCGGCTTGGGCAATCAGCCCCAGCATTTT.

This clonotype was recorded at least ten times. CDR3 loop: CASSWTGEAFF. CDR3 coding DNA: TGTGCCAGCAGTTGGACAGGTGAAGCTTTCTTT. The rearrangement joins TRBV6-6 to TRBJ1-1, with 7 bases that match TRBD1. This CDR3 region has 11 residues. Germline CDR1 MNHNY, CDR2 SVGAGI (reference sequence). J was trimmed by 7 bases and V by 4 bases; bases with no gene match: 0.

The table lists this clonotype with a few counts. The rearrangement uses TRBV11-2 and TRBJ2-1; D may match TRBD1 or TRBD2 (6 bases each). This CDR3 has 13 residues. Trimming pared 1 base from V and 8 bases from J, leaving 9 bases between. CDR1 is SGHAT, CDR2 FQNNGV, per germline. The CDR3 reads CASSLGGAYEQFF. The CDR3 nucleotides read TGTGCCAGCAGCTTAGGGGGGGCATATGAGCAGTTCTTC.

V gene TRBV4-3 combines with J gene TRBJ1-2; 7 positions match TRBD1. V trimming: 4 bases; J trimming: 7 bases; junction bases outside the gene matches: 12. This CDR3 has 15 residues. The V gene's germline CDR1 is LGHNA and CDR2 YSLEER. In DNA, the CDR3 is TGCGCCAGCAGCCCCACAGGGGACGCCACCTCTGGCTACACCTTC. Translation: CASSPTGDATSGYTF.

V gene TRBV28 combines with J gene TRBJ1-1, with D tentatively TRBD1 (5 bases). Trimming took off 10 bases at V and 3 bases at J, with 21 bases between the two ends. The CDR3 length is 15 residues. Germline lookup yields CDR1 MDHEN and CDR2 SYDVKM. CDR3 residues: CATYGTATGDTEAFF. CDR3 DNA sequence: TGTGCCACCTACGGGACCGCCACTGGGGACACTGAAGCTTTCTTT.

V usage is TRBV9 and J usage is TRBJ2-2; perhaps D is TRBD1 or TRBD2 (5 bases each). Trimming shortened V by 0 bases and J by 6 bases, and 9 bases separated the two germline ends. Germline-derived CDR1 and CDR2 are SGDLS and YYNGEE. The CDR3 runs 14 residues. This CDR3 reads CASSVVGDAGELFF. The DNA of the CDR3 is TGTGCCAGCAGCGTAGTGGGGGACGCCGGGGAGCTGTTTTTT. The variable domain in full, completed from reference TRBV9 and TRBJ2-2, reads DSGVTQTPKHLITATGQRVTLRCSPRSGDLSVYWYQQSLDQGLQFLIQYYNGEERAKGNILERFSAQQFPDLHSELNLSSLELGDSALYFCASSVVGDAGELFFGEGSRLTVL.

The chain couples TRBV5-4 to TRBJ1-1; maybe TRBD1 (6 bases). CDR1 and CDR2 (germline): SGHNT, YYREEE (reference sequence). CDR3 size: 14 residues. V lost 4 bases to trimming and J lost 8 bases, with 18 bases between them. The CDR3 DNA sequence: TGTGCCAGCAGCCTGGACAAGACAGGAGGAGAAGCTTTCTTT. This codes for CASSLDKTGGEAFF. The whole variable domain, remainder taken from reference TRBV5-4 and TRBJ1-1, is ETGVTQSPTHLIKTRGQQVTLRCSSQSGHNTVSWYQQALGQGPQFIFQYYREEENGRGNFPPRFSGLQFPNYSSELNVNALELDDSALYLCASSLDKTGGEAFFGQGTRLTVV.

This clonotype occurred a few times. The chain employs TRBV7-9 and TRBJ2-3; D unclear. Germline V CDR1 and CDR2: SEHNR, FQNEAQ (reference sequence). With 8 bases removed from V and 2 bases from J, the gap between germline ends came to 11 bases. This CDR3 is built from 13 residues. The CDR3 sequence: CASEGWITDTQYF. The CDR3 coding sequence is TGTGCCAGCGAAGGGTGGATCACAGATACGCAGTATTTT.

The rearrangement uses TRBV28 and TRBJ2-4, with D unclear. V dropped 8 bases and J dropped 0 bases, with 11 bases sitting between them. CDR1 and CDR2 (germline): MDHEN, SYDVKM. The CDR3 consists of 14 residues. The CDR3 reads CASSIRLAKNIQYF. As DNA, the CDR3 is TGTGCCAGCTCGATCCGATTAGCCAAAAACATTCAGTACTTC.

This clonotype was seen a few times. This chain links TRBV7-2 with TRBJ2-1, with 7 nucleotides matching TRBD1. This CDR3 comprises 13 residues. Germline V gene data show CDR1 as SGHTA and CDR2 as FQGNSA. V lost 5 bases to trimming and J lost 5 bases; unmatched junction nucleotides: 3. CDR3 in amino acids: CASSITGDNEQFF. The CDR3 nucleotides read TGTGCCAGCAGCATAACAGGGGACAATGAGCAGTTCTTC.

This clonotype was observed a handful of times. The J gene is TRBJ2-1, the V gene TRBV30; possible D gene TRBD1, 5 bases. Trimming removed 1 base from V and 2 bases from J, with 6 bases in between. The germline gives CDR1 GTSNPN, CDR2 SVGIG (reference sequence). The CDR3 covers 13 residues. The CDR3, as DNA: TGTGCCTGGAGTGAGGACACCTACAATGAGCAGTTCTTC. This sequence encodes CAWSEDTYNEQFF.

This clonotype was seen a few times. The rearrangement uses TRBV6-2 or TRBV6-3 and TRBJ2-3; 9 bases line up with TRBD2. This CDR3 contains 14 residues. The germline V gene has CDR1 MNHEY and CDR2 SVGEGT. V shed 2 bases, J shed 4 bases, and the junction held 1 base outside the gene matches. CDR3 in amino acids: CASSYGGGADTQYF. The DNA for the CDR3 is TGTGCCAGCAGTTACGGCGGGGGGGCAGATACGCAGTATTTT.

V usage is TRBV25-1 and J usage is TRBJ1-4; no definite D call. V dropped 2 bases and J dropped 7 bases, with 20 bases sitting between them. The CDR3 extends over 17 amino acids. Germline V lookup: CDR1 MGHDK, CDR2 SYGVNS. CDR3 in amino acids: CASSEVETGIGGEKLFF. Here the CDR3 DNA reads TGTGCCAGCAGTGAAGTTGAGACGGGAATAGGTGGTGAAAAACTGTTTTTT.

This chain joins TRBV20-1 and TRBJ2-7, with 9 nucleotides matching TRBD1. With 5 bases clipped from V and 4 bases from J, the junction kept 12 bases outside the gene matches. Germline CDR1 DFQATT, CDR2 SNEGSKA (reference sequence). The CDR3 loop spans 15 amino acids. The CDR3 region has the DNA TGCAGTGCTGGCGTTTTAGGGACAGGGAGGTACGAGCAGTACTTC. This gives the protein CSAGVLGTGRYEQYF.

The chain combines TRBV7-7 with TRBJ2-1; TRBD1 agrees at 10 bases. This CDR3 is built from 15 residues. Germline V CDR1 and CDR2: SSHAT, FNYEAQ (reference sequence). The trim removed 3 bases at V and 6 bases at J, leaving 5 bases unmatched. The CDR3 bases are TGTGCCAGCAGCTTGGGACAGGGGCGGAGCAATGAGCAGTTCTTC. Translation gives CASSLGQGRSNEQFF.

J is TRBJ2-6 and V is TRBV4-1, with 9 bases lining up with TRBD1. Germline assignment: CDR1 MGHRA and CDR2 YSYEKL. Losses at the gene ends were 3 bases for V and 0 bases for J; bases not matched to a gene: 6. This CDR3 contains 18 residues. The CDR3 spells CASSQGQGFGSGANVLTF. The CDR3 nucleotides read TGCGCCAGCAGCCAGGGACAGGGTTTCGGCTCTGGGGCCAACGTCCTGACTTTC.

This clonotype was detected many times. The chain is built from TRBV5-1 and TRBJ1-4; D possibly corresponds to TRBD1 (5 bases). Looked up from germline, CDR1 is SGHRS and CDR2 is YFSETQ. Trimming pared 0 bases from V and 4 bases from J, leaving 7 bases between. The CDR3 totals 14 residues. The CDR3 spells CASSLGGSNEKLFF. The CDR3, as DNA: TGCGCCAGCAGCTTGGGGGGCAGTAATGAAAAACTGTTTTTT.

This clonotype was picked up a small number of times. This chain joins TRBV20-1 and TRBJ2-6, with D perhaps TRBD2 (6 bases). This CDR3 has 19 amino acids. Trimming took off 0 bases at V and 0 bases at J, with 18 bases between the two ends. CDR1 and CDR2 (germline): DFQATT, SNEGSKA (reference sequence). CDR3: CSARDLPEGSFSGANVLTF. The CDR3 nucleotides read TGCAGTGCTAGAGATCTCCCGGAGGGATCCTTCTCTGGGGCCAACGTCCTGACTTTC.

This clonotype came up many times. The rearrangement joins TRBV18 to TRBJ2-5, with 8 bases aligning to TRBD1. The CDR3 has 12 amino acids. Trimming took 5 bases from V and 9 from J; bases not matched to a gene: 5. Germline values: CDR1 KGHSH, CDR2 LQKENI. The CDR3 loop is CASSEDRVAQYF. In nucleotides, the CDR3 is TGTGCCAGCTCAGAGGACAGGGTGGCCCAGTACTTC.

V is TRBV4-1 and J is TRBJ2-5; D may correspond to TRBD1 or TRBD2 (6 bases each). V was cut by 4 bases and J by 5 bases, with 23 bases left in between. CDR1 and CDR2 (germline): MGHRA, YSYEKL. There are 17 residues in the CDR3. This CDR3 is CASSRRNGGTGRETQYF. For the CDR3, the DNA is TGCGCCAGCAGCCGACGTAATGGAGGCACAGGGAGGGAGACCCAGTACTTC.

This clonotype appeared a single time. The chain couples TRBV2 to TRBJ1-5, with 9 bases matching TRBD1. CDR1 SNHLY and CDR2 FYNNEI come from the germline V gene. The CDR3 spans 15 residues. J was trimmed by 6 bases and V by 4 bases; bases with no gene match: 7. The CDR3 bases are TGTGCCAGCAGTGCCACAGGGGGCCGTGCTCAGCCCCAGCATTTT. Protein sequence: CASSATGGRAQPQHF.

This clonotype was seen only a few times. The rearrangement joins TRBV9 to TRBJ1-2, with D unclear. Trimming removed 3 bases from V and 3 bases from J, with 15 bases in between. The CDR3 extends over 15 amino acids. Germline CDR1 reads SGDLS; CDR2 reads YYNGEE. The CDR3 here is CASSGNSPAYYGYTF. The CDR3 DNA is TGTGCCAGCAGCGGTAACAGTCCCGCTTACTATGGCTACACCTTC.

The J gene is TRBJ2-5, the V gene TRBV5-1; D remains unclear. The CDR3 runs 14 residues. Germline CDR1 is SGHRS and CDR2 is YFSETQ. The V end was cut by 7 bases, the J end by 5 bases, with 18 bases between. The CDR3 here is CASGFGKTGETQYF. The CDR3 DNA reads TGCGCCAGCGGATTCGGCAAGACTGGGGAGACCCAGTACTTC.

This clonotype was found many times. The chain uses TRBV20-1 and TRBJ2-2; 12 nucleotides agree with TRBD1. Losses at the gene ends were 3 bases for V and 1 base for J; bases not matched to a gene: 6. The length of the CDR3 is 17 residues. From germline, CDR1 is DFQATT and CDR2 SNEGSKA (reference sequence). CDR3 loop: CSARAGTGGWNTGELFF. The CDR3 DNA reads TGCAGTGCTAGGGCCGGGACAGGGGGCTGGAACACCGGGGAGCTGTTTTTT.

V gene TRBV6-6 combines with J gene TRBJ2-3, with 9 bases fitting TRBD1. Germline V gives CDR1 MNHNY, CDR2 SVGAGI (reference sequence). This CDR3 is 15 amino acids long. V dropped 5 bases and J dropped 4; count of bases not matched to a gene: 7. CDR3 DNA sequence: TGTGCCAGCAGTGACTGGACAGGGGTACCAGATACGCAGTATTTT. This gives the protein CASSDWTGVPDTQYF.

The rearrangement links TRBV6-5 to TRBJ2-2; no clear D gene. V lost 0 bases and J lost 6, with 8 bases in between. This CDR3 has 14 residues. The germline V gene encodes CDR1 MNHEY and CDR2 SVGAGI. The CDR3 coding sequence is TGTGCCAGCAGTTACTCAGGGAAGGCCGGGGAGCTGTTTTTT. It translates to CASSYSGKAGELFF.